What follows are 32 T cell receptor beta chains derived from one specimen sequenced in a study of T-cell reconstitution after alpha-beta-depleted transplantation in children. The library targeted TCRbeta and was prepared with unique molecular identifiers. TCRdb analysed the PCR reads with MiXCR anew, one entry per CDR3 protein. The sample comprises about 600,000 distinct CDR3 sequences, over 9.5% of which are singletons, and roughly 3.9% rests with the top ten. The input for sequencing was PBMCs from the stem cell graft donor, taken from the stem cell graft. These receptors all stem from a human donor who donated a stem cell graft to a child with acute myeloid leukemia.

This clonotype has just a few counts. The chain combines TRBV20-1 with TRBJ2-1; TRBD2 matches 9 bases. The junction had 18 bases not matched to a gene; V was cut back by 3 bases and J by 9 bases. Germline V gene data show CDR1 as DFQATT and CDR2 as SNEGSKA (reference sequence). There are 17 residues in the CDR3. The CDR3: CSASGRPGTSRTSEQFF. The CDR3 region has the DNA TGCAGTGCTAGCGGAAGGCCCGGGACTAGCAGGACCAGTGAGCAGTTCTTC.

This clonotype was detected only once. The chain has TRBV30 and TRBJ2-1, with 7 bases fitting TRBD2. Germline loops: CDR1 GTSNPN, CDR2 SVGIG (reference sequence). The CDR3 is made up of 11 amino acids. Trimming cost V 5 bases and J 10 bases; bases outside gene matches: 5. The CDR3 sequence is CAWGGAGEQFF. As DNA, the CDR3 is TGTGCCTGGGGGGGAGCGGGAGAGCAGTTCTTC.

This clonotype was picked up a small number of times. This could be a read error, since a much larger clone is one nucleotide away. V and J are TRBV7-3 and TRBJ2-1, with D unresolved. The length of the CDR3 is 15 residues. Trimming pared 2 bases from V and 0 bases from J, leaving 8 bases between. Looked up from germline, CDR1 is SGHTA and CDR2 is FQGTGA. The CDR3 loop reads CASSLAESSYNEQFF. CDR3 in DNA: TGTGCCAGCAGCTTAGCGGAAAGCTCCTACAATGAGCAGTTCTTC.

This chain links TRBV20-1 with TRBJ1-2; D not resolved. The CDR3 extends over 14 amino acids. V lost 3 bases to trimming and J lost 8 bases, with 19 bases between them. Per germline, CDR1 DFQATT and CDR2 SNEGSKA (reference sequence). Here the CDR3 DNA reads TGCAGTGCTAGGGGAAACTCTAGGATGGGCGGCTACACCTTC. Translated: CSARGNSRMGGYTF.

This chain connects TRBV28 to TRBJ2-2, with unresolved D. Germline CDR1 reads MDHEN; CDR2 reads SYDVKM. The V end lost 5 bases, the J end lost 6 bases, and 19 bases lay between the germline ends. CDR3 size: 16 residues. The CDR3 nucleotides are TGTGCCAGCAGTAATCAGGTCCCCTCGGGCCCCGGGGAGCTGTTTTTT. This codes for CASSNQVPSGPGELFF.

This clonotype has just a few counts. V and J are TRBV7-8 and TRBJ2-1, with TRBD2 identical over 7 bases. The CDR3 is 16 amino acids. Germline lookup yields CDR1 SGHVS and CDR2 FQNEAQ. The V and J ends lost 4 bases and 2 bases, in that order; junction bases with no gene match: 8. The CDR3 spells CASSSEAAGPYNEQFF. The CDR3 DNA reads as TGTGCCAGCAGCTCCGAGGCAGCGGGGCCCTACAATGAGCAGTTCTTC.

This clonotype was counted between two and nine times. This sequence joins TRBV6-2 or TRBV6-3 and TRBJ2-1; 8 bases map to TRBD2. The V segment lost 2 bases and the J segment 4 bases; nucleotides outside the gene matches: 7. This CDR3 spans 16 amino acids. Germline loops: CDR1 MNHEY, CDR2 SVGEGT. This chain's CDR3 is CASSYPGVAGYNEQFF. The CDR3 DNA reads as TGTGCCAGCAGTTACCCTGGGGTAGCGGGATACAATGAGCAGTTCTTC.

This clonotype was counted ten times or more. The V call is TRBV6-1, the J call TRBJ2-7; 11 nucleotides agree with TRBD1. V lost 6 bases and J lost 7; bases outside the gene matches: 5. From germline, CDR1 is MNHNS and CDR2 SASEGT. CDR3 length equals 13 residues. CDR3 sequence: CASRGQGVPEQYF. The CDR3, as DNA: TGTGCCAGCAGGGGACAGGGGGTTCCAGAGCAGTACTTC.

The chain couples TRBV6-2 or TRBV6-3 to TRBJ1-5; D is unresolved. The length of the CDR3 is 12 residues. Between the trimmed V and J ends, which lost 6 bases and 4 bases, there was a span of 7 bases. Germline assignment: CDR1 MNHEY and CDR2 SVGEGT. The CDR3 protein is CASRTTNQPQHF. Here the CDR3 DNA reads TGTGCCAGCAGGACGACGAATCAGCCCCAGCATTTT.

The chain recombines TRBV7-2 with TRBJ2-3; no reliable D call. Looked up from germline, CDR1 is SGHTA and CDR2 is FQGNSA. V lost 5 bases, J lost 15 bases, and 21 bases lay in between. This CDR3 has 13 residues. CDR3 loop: CASSLPFGLDVYF. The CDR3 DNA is TGTGCCAGCAGCCTCCCATTTGGCCTCGATGTATATTTT. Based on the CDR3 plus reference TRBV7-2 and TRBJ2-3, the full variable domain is GAGVSQSPSNKVTEKGKDVELRCDPISGHTALYWYRQSLGQGLEFLIYFQGNSAPDKSGLPSDRFSAERTGGSVSTLTIQRTQQEDSAVYLCASSLPFGLDVYFGPGTRLTVL.

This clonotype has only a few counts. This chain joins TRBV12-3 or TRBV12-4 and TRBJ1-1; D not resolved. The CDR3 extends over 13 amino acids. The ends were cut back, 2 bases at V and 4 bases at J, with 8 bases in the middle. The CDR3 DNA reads TGTGCCAGCAGTTTAAAAGGCGTCACTGAAGCTTTCTTT. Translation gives CASSLKGVTEAFF.

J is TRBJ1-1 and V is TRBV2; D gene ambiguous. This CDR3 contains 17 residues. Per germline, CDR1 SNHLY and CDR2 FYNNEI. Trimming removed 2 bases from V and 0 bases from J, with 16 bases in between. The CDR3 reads CASSETGFRQLNTEAFF. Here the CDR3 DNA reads TGTGCCAGCAGTGAAACTGGATTTCGGCAATTGAACACTGAAGCTTTCTTT.

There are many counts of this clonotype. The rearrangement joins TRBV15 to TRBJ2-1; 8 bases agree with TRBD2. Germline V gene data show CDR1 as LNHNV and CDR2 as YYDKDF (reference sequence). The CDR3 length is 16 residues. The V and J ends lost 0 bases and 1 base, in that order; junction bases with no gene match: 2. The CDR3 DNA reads TGTGCCACCAGCAGAGAGAGCGGGAGTTCCTACAATGAGCAGTTCTTC. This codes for CATSRESGSSYNEQFF.

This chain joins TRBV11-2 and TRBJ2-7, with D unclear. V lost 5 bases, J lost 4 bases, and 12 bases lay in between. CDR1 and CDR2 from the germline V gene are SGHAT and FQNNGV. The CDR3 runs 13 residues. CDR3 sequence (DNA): TGTGCCAGCAGCCCGCACCTAGGATACGAGCAGTACTTC. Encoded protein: CASSPHLGYEQYF. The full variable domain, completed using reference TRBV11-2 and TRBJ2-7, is EAGVAQSPRYKIIEKRQSVAFWCNPISGHATLYWYQQILGQGPKLLIQFQNNGVVDDSQLPKDRFSAERLKGVDSTLKIQPAKLEDSAVYLCASSPHLGYEQYFGPGTRLTVT.

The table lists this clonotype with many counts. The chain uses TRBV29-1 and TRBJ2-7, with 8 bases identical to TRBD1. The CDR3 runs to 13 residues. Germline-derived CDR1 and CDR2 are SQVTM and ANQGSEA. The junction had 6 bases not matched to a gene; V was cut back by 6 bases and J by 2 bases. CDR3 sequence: CSVHDRGTYEQYF. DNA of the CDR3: TGCAGCGTCCACGACAGGGGAACCTACGAGCAGTACTTC.

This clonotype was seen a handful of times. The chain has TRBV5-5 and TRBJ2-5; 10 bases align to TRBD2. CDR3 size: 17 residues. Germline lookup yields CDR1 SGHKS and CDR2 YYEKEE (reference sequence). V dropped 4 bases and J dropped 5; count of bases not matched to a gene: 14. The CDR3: CASSMGFLAGAGETQYF. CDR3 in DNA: TGTGCCAGCAGCATGGGGTTCCTAGCGGGAGCCGGGGAGACCCAGTACTTC.

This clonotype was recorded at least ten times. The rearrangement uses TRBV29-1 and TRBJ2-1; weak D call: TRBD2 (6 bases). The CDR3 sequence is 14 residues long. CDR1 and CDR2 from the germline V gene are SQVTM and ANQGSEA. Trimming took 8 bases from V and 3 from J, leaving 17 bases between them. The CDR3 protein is CSSGRGADYNEQFF. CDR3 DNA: TGCAGCTCGGGACGCGGGGCAGACTACAATGAGCAGTTCTTC.

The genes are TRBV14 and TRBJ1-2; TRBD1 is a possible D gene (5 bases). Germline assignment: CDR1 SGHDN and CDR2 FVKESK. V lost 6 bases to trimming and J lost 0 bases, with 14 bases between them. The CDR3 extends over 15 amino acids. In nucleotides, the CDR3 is TGTGCCAGCAGACGAGACAGCGTAGCTAACTATGGCTACACCTTC. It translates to CASRRDSVANYGYTF.

DNA of the CDR3: TGTGCCAGCAGTTCCAGCATCTCTGGCTACACCTTC. As protein: CASSSSISGYTF. The V and J genes are TRBV12-3 or TRBV12-4 and TRBJ1-2, with D uncertain. V lost 4 bases to trimming and J lost 7 bases, with 10 bases between them. The CDR3 runs 12 residues.

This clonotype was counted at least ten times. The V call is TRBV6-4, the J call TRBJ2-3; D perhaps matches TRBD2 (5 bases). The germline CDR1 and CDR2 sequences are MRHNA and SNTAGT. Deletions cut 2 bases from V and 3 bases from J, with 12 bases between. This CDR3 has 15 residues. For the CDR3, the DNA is TGTGCCAGCAGTGACCCTGACCGCGGGACAGATACGCAGTATTTT. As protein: CASSDPDRGTDTQYF.

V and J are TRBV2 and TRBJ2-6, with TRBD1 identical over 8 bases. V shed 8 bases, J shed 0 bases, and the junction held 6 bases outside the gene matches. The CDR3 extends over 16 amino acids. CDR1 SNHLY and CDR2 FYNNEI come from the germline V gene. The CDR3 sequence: CASVKDRVSGANVLTF. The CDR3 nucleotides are TGTGCCAGCGTCAAGGACAGGGTCTCTGGGGCCAACGTCCTGACTTTC. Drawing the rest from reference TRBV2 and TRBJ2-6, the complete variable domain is EPEVTQTPSHQVTQMGQEVILRCVPISNHLYFYWYRQILGQKVEFLVSFYNNEISEKSEIFDDQFSVERPDGSNFTLKIRSTKLEDSAMYFCASVKDRVSGANVLTFGAGSRLTVL.

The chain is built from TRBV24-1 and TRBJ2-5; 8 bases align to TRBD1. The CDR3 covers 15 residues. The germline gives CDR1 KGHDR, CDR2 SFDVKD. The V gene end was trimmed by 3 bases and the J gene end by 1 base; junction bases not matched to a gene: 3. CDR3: CATSDTQGVQETQYF. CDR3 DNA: TGTGCCACCAGTGATACACAGGGGGTCCAAGAGACCCAGTACTTC.

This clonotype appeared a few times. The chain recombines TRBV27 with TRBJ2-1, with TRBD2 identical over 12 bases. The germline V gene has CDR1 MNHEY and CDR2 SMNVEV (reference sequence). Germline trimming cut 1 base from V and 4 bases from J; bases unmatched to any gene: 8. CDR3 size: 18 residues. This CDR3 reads CASSLFLPSGRVYNEQFF. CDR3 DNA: TGTGCCAGCAGTTTATTTCTGCCTAGCGGGAGGGTTTACAATGAGCAGTTCTTC.

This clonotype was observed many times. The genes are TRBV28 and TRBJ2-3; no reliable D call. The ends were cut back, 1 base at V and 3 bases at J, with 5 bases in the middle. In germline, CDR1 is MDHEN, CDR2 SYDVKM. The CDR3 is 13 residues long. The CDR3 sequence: CASSLSPTDTQYF. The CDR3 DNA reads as TGTGCCAGCAGTTTATCCCCTACAGATACGCAGTATTTT.

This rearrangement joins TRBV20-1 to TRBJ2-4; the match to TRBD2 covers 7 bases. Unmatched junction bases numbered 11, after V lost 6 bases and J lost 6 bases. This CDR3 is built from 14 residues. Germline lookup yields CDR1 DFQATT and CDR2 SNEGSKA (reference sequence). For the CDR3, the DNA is TGCAGTGCGACGGCGGGGGTCTGGCGAAACATTCAGTACTTC. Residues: CSATAGVWRNIQYF.

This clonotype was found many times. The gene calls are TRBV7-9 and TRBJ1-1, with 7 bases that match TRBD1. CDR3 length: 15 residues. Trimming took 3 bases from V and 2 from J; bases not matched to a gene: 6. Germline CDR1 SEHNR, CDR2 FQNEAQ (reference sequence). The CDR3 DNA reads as TGTGCCAGCAGCTTCCGACAGGGCTTTAACACTGAAGCTTTCTTT. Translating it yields CASSFRQGFNTEAFF.

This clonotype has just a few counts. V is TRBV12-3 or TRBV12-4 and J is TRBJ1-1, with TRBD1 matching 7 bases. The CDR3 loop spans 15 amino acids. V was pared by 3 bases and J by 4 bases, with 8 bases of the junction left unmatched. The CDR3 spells CASSFKGARGTEAFF. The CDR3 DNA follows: TGTGCCAGCAGTTTTAAGGGGGCGCGGGGCACTGAAGCTTTCTTT.

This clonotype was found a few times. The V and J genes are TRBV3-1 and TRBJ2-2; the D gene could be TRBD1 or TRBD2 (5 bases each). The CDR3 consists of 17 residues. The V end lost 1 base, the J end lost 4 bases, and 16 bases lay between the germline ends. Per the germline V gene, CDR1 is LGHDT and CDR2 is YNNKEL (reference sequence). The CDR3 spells CASSQGARGGLTGELFF. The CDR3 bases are TGTGCCAGCAGCCAAGGTGCACGGGGCGGTCTCACCGGGGAGCTGTTTTTT.

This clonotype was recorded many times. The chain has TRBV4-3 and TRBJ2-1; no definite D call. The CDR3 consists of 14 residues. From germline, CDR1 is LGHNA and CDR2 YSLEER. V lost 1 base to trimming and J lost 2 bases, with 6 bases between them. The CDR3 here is CASSQVGAYNEQFF. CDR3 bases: TGCGCCAGCAGCCAAGTAGGAGCCTACAATGAGCAGTTCTTC.

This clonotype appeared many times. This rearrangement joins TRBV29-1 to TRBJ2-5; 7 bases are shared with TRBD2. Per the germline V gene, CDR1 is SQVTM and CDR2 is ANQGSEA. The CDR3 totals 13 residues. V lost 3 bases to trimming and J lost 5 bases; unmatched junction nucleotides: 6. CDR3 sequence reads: CSVDAGAQETQYF. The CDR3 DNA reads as TGCAGCGTTGATGCGGGAGCCCAGGAGACCCAGTACTTC.

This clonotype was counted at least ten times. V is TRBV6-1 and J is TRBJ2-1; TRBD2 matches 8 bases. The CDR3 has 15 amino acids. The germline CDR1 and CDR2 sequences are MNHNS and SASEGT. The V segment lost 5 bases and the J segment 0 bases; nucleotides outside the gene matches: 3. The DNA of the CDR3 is TGTGCCAGCAGTCAGAGCGGGAGCTCCTACAATGAGCAGTTCTTC. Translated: CASSQSGSSYNEQFF.

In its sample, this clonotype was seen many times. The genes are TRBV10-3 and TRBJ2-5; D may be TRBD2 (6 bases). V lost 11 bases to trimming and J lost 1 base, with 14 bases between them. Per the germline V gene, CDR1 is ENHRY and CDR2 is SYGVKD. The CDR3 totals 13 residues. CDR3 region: CASAGGAQETQYF. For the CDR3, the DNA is TGTGCCTCGGCGGGCGGGGCCCAAGAGACCCAGTACTTC.